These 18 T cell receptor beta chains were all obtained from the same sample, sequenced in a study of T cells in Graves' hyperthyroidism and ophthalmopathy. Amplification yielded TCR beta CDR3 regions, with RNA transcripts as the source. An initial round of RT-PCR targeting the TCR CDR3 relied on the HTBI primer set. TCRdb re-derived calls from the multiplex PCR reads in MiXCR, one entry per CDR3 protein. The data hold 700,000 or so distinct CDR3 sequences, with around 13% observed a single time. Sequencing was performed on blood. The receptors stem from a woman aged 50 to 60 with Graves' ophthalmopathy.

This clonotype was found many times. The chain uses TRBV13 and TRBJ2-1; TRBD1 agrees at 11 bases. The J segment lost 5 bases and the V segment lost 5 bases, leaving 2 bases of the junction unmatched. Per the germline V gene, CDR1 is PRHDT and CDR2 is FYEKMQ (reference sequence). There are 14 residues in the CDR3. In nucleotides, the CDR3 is TGTGCCAGCAGCCGGGACAGGGGGAACAATGAGCAGTTCTTC. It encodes CASSRDRGNNEQFF.

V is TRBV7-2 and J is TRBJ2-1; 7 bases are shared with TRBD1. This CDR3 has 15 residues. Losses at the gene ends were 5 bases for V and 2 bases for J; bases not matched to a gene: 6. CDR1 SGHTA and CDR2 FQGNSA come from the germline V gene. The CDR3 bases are TGTGCCAGCAGCCAAGAGGGACAGCCCTACAATGAGCAGTTCTTC. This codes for CASSQEGQPYNEQFF.

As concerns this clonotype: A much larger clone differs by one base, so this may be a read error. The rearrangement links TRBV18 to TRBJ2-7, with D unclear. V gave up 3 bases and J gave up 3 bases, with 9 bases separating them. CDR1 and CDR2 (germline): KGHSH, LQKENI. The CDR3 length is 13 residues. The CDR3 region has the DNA TGTGCCAGCTCACCGGTCCCTGGCTACGAGCAGTACTTC. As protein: CASSPVPGYEQYF. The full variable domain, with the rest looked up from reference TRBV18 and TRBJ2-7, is NAGVMQNPRHLVRRRGQEARLRCSPMKGHSHVYWYRQLPEEGLKFMVYLQKENIIDESGMPKERFSAEFPKEGPSILRIQQVVRGDSAAYFCASSPVPGYEQYFGPGTRLTVT.

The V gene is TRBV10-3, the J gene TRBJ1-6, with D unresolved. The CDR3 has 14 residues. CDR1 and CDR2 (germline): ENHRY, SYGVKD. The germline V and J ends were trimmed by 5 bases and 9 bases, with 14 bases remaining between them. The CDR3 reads CAISSSRMGSPLHF. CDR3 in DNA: TGTGCCATCAGTTCTTCGAGAATGGGTTCACCCCTCCACTTT.

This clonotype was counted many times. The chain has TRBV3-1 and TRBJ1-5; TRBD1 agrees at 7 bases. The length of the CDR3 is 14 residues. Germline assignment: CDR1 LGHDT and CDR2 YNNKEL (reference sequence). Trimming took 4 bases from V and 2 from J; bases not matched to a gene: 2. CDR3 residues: CASSRQGGNQPQHF. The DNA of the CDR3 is TGTGCCAGCAGCCGACAGGGCGGCAATCAGCCCCAGCATTTT.

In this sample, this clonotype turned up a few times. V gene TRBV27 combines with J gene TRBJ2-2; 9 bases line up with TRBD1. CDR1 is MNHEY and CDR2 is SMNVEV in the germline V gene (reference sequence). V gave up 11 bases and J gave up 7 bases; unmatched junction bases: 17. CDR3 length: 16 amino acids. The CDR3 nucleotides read TGTGCCTCGTATTGGAAAGGACAGGGGAAAATCGGGGAGCTGTTTTTT. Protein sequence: CASYWKGQGKIGELFF.

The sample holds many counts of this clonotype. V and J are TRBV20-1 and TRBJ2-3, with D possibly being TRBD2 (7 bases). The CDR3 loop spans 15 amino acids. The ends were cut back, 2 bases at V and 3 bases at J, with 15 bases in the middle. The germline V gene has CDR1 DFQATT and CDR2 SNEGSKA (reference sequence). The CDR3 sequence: CSARSGEGWTDTQYF. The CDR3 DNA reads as TGCAGTGCTAGATCAGGGGAGGGGTGGACAGATACGCAGTATTTT.

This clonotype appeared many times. The CDR3: CASSLDRVSGSYEQYF. For the CDR3, the DNA is TGTGCCAGCTCCCTGGACAGGGTTTCAGGGTCCTACGAGCAGTACTTC. The J gene is TRBJ2-7, the V gene TRBV18, with 8 bases that match TRBD1. The junction had 11 bases not matched to a gene; V was cut back by 6 bases and J by 1 base. This CDR3 is built from 16 residues. Germline assignment: CDR1 KGHSH and CDR2 LQKENI. Complete variable domain (other parts from reference TRBV18 and TRBJ2-7): NAGVMQNPRHLVRRRGQEARLRCSPMKGHSHVYWYRQLPEEGLKFMVYLQKENIIDESGMPKERFSAEFPKEGPSILRIQQVVRGDSAAYFCASSLDRVSGSYEQYFGPGTRLTVT.

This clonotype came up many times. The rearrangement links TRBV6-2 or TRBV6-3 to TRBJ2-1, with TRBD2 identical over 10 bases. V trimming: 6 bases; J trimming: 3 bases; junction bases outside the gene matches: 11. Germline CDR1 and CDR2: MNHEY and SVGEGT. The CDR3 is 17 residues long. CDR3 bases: TGTGCCAGCAGCGAGCTAGGGCTAGCGGGAGTCTACAATGAGCAGTTCTTC. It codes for CASSELGLAGVYNEQFF.

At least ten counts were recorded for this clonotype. In DNA, the CDR3 is TGCAGTGCTACCGACAGGGGGCAAGAGACCCAGTACTTC. Its protein is CSATDRGQETQYF. The chain is built from TRBV20-1 and TRBJ2-5; TRBD1 aligns across 9 bases. Germline assignment: CDR1 DFQATT and CDR2 SNEGSKA (reference sequence). V was clipped by 4 bases and J by 2 bases; unmatched bases: 2. The CDR3 spans 13 residues.

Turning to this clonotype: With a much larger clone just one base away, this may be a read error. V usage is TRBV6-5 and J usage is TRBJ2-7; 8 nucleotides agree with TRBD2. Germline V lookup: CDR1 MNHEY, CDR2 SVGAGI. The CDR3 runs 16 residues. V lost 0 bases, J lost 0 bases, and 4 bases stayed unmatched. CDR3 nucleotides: TGTGCCAGCAGTTACTCGACTAGCGTGAGCTCCTACGAGCAGTACTTC. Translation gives CASSYSTSVSSYEQYF.

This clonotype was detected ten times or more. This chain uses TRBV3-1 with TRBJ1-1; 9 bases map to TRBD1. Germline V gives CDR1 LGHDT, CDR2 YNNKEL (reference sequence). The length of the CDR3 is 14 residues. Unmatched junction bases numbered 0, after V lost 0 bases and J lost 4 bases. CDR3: CASSQEQGATEAFF. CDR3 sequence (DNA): TGTGCCAGCAGCCAAGAACAGGGGGCCACTGAAGCTTTCTTT.

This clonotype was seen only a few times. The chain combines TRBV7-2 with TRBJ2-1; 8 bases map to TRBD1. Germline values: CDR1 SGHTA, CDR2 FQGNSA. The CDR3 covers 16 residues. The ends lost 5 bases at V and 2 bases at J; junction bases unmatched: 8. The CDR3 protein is CASSNPRDRTYNEQFF. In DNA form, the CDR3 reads TGTGCCAGCAGCAACCCCCGGGACAGGACCTACAATGAGCAGTTCTTC.

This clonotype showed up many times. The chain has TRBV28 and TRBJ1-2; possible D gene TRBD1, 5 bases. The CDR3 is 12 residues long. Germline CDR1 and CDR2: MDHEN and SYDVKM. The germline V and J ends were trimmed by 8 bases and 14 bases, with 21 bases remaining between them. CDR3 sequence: CASLGQHYGRTF. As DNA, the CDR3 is TGTGCCAGCTTGGGGCAGCATTATGGTAGGACCTTC.

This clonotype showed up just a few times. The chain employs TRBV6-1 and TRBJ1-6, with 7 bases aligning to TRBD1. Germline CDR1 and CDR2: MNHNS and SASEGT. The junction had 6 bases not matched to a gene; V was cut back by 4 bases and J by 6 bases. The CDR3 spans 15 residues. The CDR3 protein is CASSALQGSNSPLHF. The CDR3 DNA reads TGTGCCAGCAGTGCCCTACAGGGGAGTAATTCACCCCTCCACTTT.

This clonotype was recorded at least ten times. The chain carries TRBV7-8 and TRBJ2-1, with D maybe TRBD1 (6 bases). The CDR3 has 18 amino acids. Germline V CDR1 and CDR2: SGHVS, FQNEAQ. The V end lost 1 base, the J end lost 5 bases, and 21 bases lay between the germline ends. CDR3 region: CASSLGPPTGFVDNEQFF. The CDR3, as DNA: TGTGCCAGCAGCTTAGGGCCCCCTACAGGGTTTGTGGACAATGAGCAGTTCTTC.

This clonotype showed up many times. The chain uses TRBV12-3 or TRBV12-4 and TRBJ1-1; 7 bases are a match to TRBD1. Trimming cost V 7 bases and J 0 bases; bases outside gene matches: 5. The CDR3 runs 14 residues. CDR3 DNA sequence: TGTGCCAGCAACCGACAGGGACTGAACACTGAAGCTTTCTTT. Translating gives CASNRQGLNTEAFF.

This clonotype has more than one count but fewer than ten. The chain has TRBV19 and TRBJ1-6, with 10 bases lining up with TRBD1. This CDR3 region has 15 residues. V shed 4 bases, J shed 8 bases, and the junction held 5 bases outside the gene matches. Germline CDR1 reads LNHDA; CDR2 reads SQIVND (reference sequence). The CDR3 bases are TGTGCCAGTAGTACCAGACAGGGGGCTGATTCACCCCTCCACTTT. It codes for CASSTRQGADSPLHF. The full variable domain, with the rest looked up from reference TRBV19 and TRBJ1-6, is DGGITQSPKYLFRKEGQNVTLSCEQNLNHDAMYWYRQDPGQGLRLIYYSQIVNDFQKGDIAEGYSVSREKKESFPLTVTSAQKNPTAFYLCASSTRQGADSPLHFGNGTRLTVT.